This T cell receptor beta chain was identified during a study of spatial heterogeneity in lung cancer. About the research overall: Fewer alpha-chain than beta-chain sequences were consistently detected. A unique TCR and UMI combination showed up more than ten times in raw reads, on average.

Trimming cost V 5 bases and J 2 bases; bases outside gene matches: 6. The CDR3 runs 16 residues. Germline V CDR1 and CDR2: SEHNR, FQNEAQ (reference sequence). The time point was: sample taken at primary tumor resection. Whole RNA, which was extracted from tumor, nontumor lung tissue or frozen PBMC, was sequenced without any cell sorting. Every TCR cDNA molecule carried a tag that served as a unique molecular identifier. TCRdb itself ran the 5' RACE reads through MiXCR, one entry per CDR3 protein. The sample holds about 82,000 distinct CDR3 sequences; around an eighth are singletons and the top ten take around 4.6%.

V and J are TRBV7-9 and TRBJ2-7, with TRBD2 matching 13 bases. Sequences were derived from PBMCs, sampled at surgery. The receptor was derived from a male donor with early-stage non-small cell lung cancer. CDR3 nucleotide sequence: TGTGCCAGCAGCCCTGGACTAGCGGGGGTCACCTACGAGCAGTACTTC. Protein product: CASSPGLAGVTYEQYF.